This T cell receptor (beta chain) was sequenced during a study of siplizumab effects on memory and regulatory T cells (dated by TCRdb to 2018 to 2020). About the study as a whole: The effect of the anti-CD2 antibody siplizumab on alloreactive T-cell subsets was examined in allogeneic mixed lymphocyte reactions constructed from human PBMCs.

The library was obtained by the immunoSEQ multiplex PCR assay. The deep sequencing platform assayed around 10^5 TCR templates per sample. Genomic DNA extracted from sorted T cells was used for TCRbeta CDR3 sequencing. For the original study's pipeline: The R programming language was used for clonal analysis of TCRbeta CDR3 data. Comparing unstimulated samples against CFSE-low samples taken after the reaction was how alloreactive CD4+ and CD8+ clones were defined. Regulatory or non-regulatory origin of alloreactive CD4+ clones was assigned by matching sequences to the sorted unstimulated Treg and non-Treg repertoires. The table was pulled from immuneACCESS by TCRdb, which kept in-frame rearrangements only. Such tables lose some clones; where checked, under half of the loss comes from unresolved V genes, and the rest has no known cause. V and J calls and clone size come straight from that table; D and trimming were deduced from the DNA. In this sample the table shows about 91,000 clones, 93% of which occur a single time. Over 5% of the sample is taken by the ten largest.

Sorted unstimulated T cells, along with proliferating T cells recovered from mixed lymphocyte reactions, underwent TCRbeta CDR3 sequencing. Fresh whole blood from approximately 9 HLA-typed healthy donors was used to isolate PBMCs. From the germline V gene (reference sequence), CDR1 is LNHDA and CDR2 is SQIVND. From its cysteine to its phenylalanine, the CDR3 spans 14 amino acids. The only DNA kept is the CDR3, 42 bases in frame from the first base. V gives up 6 bases and J gives up 0 bases, and the segment between their germline ends measures 10 bases. Study-wide findings and limitations: Compared with memory T cells, unstimulated naive T cells appeared more diverse, and naive cells seemed to make a substantial contribution to the alloresponse. The suppressive function of proliferating Tregs from siplizumab cultures was not functionally confirmed. For roughly 75-97% of proliferating CD4+ or CD8+ clones, no naive or memory phenotype could be assigned. Of the alloreactive CD4+ clones that could be mapped, the Treg-derived share averaged about 70% with siplizumab compared with about 25% in control reactions. Sequences below about 10^-5 frequency were poorly captured, so only a minor fraction of alloreactive clones could be mapped to unstimulated subsets. The cumulative frequency of alloreactive sequences traceable to unstimulated CD4+ memory T cells was significantly reduced by siplizumab.

This clone has a single count. Its antigen is currently not known. No qualities accompany the bases; no much larger clone lies one base away. The TCR originated in a human donor in good health. The chain uses TRBV19 and TRBJ2-3; the D gene is perhaps TRBD2, on 6 matching bases. Sample: CD8+ T cells sorted from blood. The DNA sequence is TGTGCCAGTAGCCTAGCGCTGAGCACAGATACGCAGTATTTT. Its protein reads: CASSLALSTDTQYF.